The rows below give T cell receptor beta chains drawn from one sample of a study of cytomegalovirus exposure and HLA in healthy donors. Repertoires were generated with immunoSEQ multiplex PCR, while TCRdb's copy carries only in-frame clones and drops some. The sample lists about 200,000 clones; 76% were seen once. The sequencing input was PBMCs. The receptor source for this set is a man younger than 35 in good health and CMV-seronegative. CDR3s leave out the opening cysteine and the closing phenylalanine or tryptophan. Not every row has a clone size; where given, it reads once, few, many or a size class.

CDR3 protein,clone size,V gene
ATRGTGDSYGYT,.,TRBV2
ASGQLRYLETQY,.,TRBV10-2
ASSTQGYEELF,.,TRBV7-9
ASSFGWGRDYNEQF,.,TRBV27
ASSPGTSPAGELF,.,TRBV7-9
ASSSRTIEAF,.,TRBV7-8
AWSVAGRASAYEQY,once,TRBV30
ASSERGMGNQPQH,.,TRBV2
ASRLGTGRTEAF,.,TRBV2
ASSEQTGGRKGEAF,.,TRBV6-1
ASSLGRRESTDTQY,.,TRBV11-3
ASSPRRSLGQPQH,.,TRBV28
ASSPTILAYNEQF,.,TRBV7-3
ASSPTGLNTGELF,once,TRBV5-6
ASWVAGSSYNEQF,.,TRBV2
ASSLEGGRTEAF,.,TRBV5-1
ASTSSLVENTEAF,.,TRBV5-1
ASSRQGTYTDTQY,.,TRBV9
ASSVGGVGGNTIY,.,TRBV9
ASSKAGGDTDTQY,.,TRBV6-1
ASSPWDRPYEQY,.,TRBV5-4
ASRDREEETQY,.,TRBV7-9
ASNRLAGVTGELF,few,TRBV5-1
AWRGDTGELF,few,TRBV30
ASSTRDRGGSGANVLT,once,TRBV19
ASSTGQQPTTNEKLF,.,TRBV5-6
ASSSSVDTEAF,.,TRBV28
ASSKVYISNCGNTIY,.,TRBV21-1
ASSLGLAGGDTQY,.,TRBV7-3
ASSLFRYNEQF,.,TRBV28
ASSLGGLGSEKLF,once,TRBV28
ASSPSYRNTIY,.,TRBV5-8
ASSEWSGALWEQY,.,TRBV2
ASSFSDRAQETQY,.,TRBV28
ASRTPGSYEKLF,.,TRBV28
AYIRGSGDTQY,.,TRBV30
AGKQGSEETQY,few,TRBV28
ASSGPFYF,.,TRBV6-6
ASSLAGAKNIQY,.,TRBV5-4
ASTPTGLAGDTQY,few,TRBV4-2
ASSTGASGELF,.,TRBV19
ASSLEERDRGGYT,.,TRBV5-1
ASSLDAGGTNEQF,.,TRBV7-3
ASSPRDSSYEQY,few,TRBV13
ASSEEADSYEQY,.,TRBV6-1
ASSRSTDTQY,.,TRBV2
ASSRDRGTSYEQY,.,TRBV6-5
ASSPQWRGEETQY,.,TRBV4-2
SVREGAANYEQY,.,TRBV29-1
ASSSPTGGEQY,.,TRBV28